This T cell receptor beta chain was recovered during a study of T cell responses to AZD1222 COVID-19 vaccine (dated by TCRdb to the early 2020s). About the investigation overall: TCR sequencing was performed for roughly 250 trial participants, of whom about 200 were given two doses of AZD1222 and 26 were given two doses of MenACWY control vaccine. Trial participants were enrolled into age subgroups of 18-55, 56-69 and 70-plus years, which contained roughly 150, 30 and 60 TCR-sequenced participants, respectively. Summary of the overall study and its limitations: After two AZD1222 doses, spike-specific TCR breadth and depth were significantly higher than at day 0 and than in MenACWY recipients. The 56-69-year group was small, and its depth increase did not reach significance, likely because of low power. No day 14 peak-response samples were available, so repertoires were characterized only after the peak T cell response. Participants were mostly white British and included more females than males, and it was suggested by the authors that clonal diversity may have been underestimated. Only five or six AZD1222 recipients were SARS-CoV-2 seropositive at baseline, limiting conclusions about previously exposed vaccinees. Vaccine-associated CD4 TCRs spanned the whole spike protein, with dominant responses in regions 160-218 and 743-854. Nearly half of unique spike-specific TCRs reportedly recognized epitopes outside regions mutated in the B.1.351 and B.1.1.7 variants.

The CDR3 regions of human TCRbeta chains were subjected to immunosequencing. In the authors' own workflow: TCRs in the repertoires were matched against a reference library of SARS-CoV-2-specific TCRs that had been generated with the MIRA antigen-specificity platform. Breadth meant the fraction of unique TCRs that were SARS-CoV-2-associated, whereas depth meant the fraction of total T cells that were SARS-CoV-2-associated. Using the MIRA data, each spike-specific TCR was assigned both to the spike region to which the TCR was reactive and to a CD4 or CD8 class. Log10-transformed breadth and depth values were compared by one-way ANOVA with Sidak's multiple comparisons tests. TCRdb retrieved this table from immuneACCESS and kept in-frame rearrangements only. Not all clones are present; in checked studies, unresolved V genes account for under half, and no reason is known for the remainder. That table gives V, J and clone size, and the DNA gave D and trimming. Counted in this sample were 150,000 to 170,000 clones; about 90% of them appeared once. Of the sample, 5.5% is held by the ten largest clones.

Of note for this clone: The target of this receptor is not known. Within one base of it there is no much larger clone, and no base qualities were kept.

The time point label of this sample denotes: baseline before first vaccination. The treatment or condition label for this specimen denotes: meningococcal conjugate vaccine given as trial control. Vaccinee samples were obtained from the UK trials COV001 and COV002, which included a single-blind randomized controlled phase 2/3 trial of AZD1222 (ChAdOx1 nCoV-19) in healthy adults. For TCRbeta chain sequencing, PBMC samples from trial participants were taken at day 0 and at day 28 after the second dose. From the germline V gene, CDR1 is SGHTA and CDR2 is FQGNSA. The junction shows trimming of 6 bases on V and 3 bases on J, plus 15 bases between the germline ends. The CDR3 has 15 amino acids, counting the end cysteine and phenylalanine. Just CDR3 DNA is preserved here, 45 bases in frame from base 1.

The specimen comprised peripheral blood, sampled on day 0 of MenACWY control vaccination. The chain employs TRBV7-2 and TRBJ1-5; the D gene assignment is ambiguous. The sequence came from an adult in good health. The nucleotide sequence reads as follows: TGTGCCAGCAGAGGCTCGGGGAACCTCAATCAGCCCCAGCATTTT. It encodes CASRGSGNLNQPQHF. Reference TRBV7-2 and TRBJ1-5 genes cover what lies past the CDR3, so the full variable domain is GAGVSQSPSNKVTEKGKDVELRCDPISGHTALYWYRQSLGQGLEFLIYFQGNSAPDKSGLPSDRFSAERTGGSVSTLTIQRTQQEDSAVYLCASRGSGNLNQPQHFGDGTRLSIL.